This TCR beta chain originates from a study of T cell responses to AZD1222 COVID-19 vaccine. In regard to this clone: As yet, its antigen is unknown.

Assay: immunoSEQ multiplex PCR; the TCRdb copy retains only in-frame clones and omits some. Of 20,000 to 30,000 clones in the sample, roughly 91% were seen once. Study findings and constraints: Donors were largely white British and mainly female; clonal diversity was possibly underestimated.

Some second doses came at about 4 weeks and others at about 12 weeks; these were pooled. This receptor was identified in an adult who received the AZD1222 COVID-19 vaccine. The specimen was peripheral blood, collected 28 days after the second AZD1222 dose.

CDR3 coding DNA: TGTGCCAGCAGCCCCGGTCGGAGAAACACCATATATTTT. The encoded protein is CASSPGRRNTIYF. The J gene is TRBJ1-3, the V gene TRBV9; D gene uncertain. Germline V gene lookup returns CDR1 SGDLS and CDR2 YYNGEE. With 4 bases removed from V and 5 bases from J, the gap between germline ends came to 10 bases. The CDR3 runs 13 residues.